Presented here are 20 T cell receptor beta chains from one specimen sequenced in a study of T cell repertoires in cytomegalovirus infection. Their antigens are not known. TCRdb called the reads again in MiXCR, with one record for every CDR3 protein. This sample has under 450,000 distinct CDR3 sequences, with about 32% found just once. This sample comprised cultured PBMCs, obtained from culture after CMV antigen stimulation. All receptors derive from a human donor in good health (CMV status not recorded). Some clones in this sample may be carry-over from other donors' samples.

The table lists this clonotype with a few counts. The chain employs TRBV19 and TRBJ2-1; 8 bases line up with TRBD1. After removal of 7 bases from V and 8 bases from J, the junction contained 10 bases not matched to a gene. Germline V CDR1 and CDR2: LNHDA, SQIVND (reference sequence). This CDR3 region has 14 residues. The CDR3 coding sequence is TGTGCCAGTATAGTGAACAGGGGGAGCGATGAGCAGTTCTTC. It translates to CASIVNRGSDEQFF.

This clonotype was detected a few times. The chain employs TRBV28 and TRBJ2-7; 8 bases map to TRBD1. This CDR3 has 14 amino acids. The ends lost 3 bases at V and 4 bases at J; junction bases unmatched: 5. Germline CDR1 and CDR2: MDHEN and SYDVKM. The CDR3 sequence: CASSLSQGAYEQYF. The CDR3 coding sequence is TGTGCCAGCAGTTTGAGTCAGGGGGCGTACGAGCAGTACTTC.

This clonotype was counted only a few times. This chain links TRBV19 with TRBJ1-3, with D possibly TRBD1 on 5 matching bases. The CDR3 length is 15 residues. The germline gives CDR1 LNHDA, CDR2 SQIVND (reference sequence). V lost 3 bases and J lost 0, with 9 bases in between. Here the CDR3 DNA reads TGTGCCAGTAGTATCTGGGGGTCCTCTGGAAACACCATATATTTT. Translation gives CASSIWGSSGNTIYF.

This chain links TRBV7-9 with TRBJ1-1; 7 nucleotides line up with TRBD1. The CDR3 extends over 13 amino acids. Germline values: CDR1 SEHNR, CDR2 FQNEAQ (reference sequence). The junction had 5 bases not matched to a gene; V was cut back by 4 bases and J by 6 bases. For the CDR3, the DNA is TGTGCCAGCAGCTCGACAGGGTTCGCTGAAGCTTTCTTT. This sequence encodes CASSSTGFAEAFF.

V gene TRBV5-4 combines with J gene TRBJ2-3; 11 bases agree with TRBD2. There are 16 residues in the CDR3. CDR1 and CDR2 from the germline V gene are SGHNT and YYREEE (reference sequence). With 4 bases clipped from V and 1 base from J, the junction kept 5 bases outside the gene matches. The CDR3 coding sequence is TGTGCCAGCAGCACCGGGACTAGCGGCCGCACAGATACGCAGTATTTT. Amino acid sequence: CASSTGTSGRTDTQYF. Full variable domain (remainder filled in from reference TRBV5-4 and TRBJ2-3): ETGVTQSPTHLIKTRGQQVTLRCSSQSGHNTVSWYQQALGQGPQFIFQYYREEENGRGNFPPRFSGLQFPNYSSELNVNALELDDSALYLCASSTGTSGRTDTQYFGPGTRLTVL.

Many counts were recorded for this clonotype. CDR3 DNA sequence: TGTGCCAGCAGCTTAGAGGACTTAGGGTATGGCTACACCTTC. Protein: CASSLEDLGYGYTF. The genes are TRBV7-2 and TRBJ1-2; the D is unclear. CDR3 length equals 14 residues. Trimming stripped 1 base from V and 5 bases from J, with 11 bases between. Germline values: CDR1 SGHTA, CDR2 FQGNSA.

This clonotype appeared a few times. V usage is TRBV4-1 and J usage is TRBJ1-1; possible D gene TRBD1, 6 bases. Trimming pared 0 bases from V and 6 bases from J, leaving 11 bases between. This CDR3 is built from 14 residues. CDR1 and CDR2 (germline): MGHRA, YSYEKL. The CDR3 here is CASSQDGGSAEAFF. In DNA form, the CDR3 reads TGCGCCAGCAGCCAAGATGGGGGCAGCGCTGAAGCTTTCTTT.

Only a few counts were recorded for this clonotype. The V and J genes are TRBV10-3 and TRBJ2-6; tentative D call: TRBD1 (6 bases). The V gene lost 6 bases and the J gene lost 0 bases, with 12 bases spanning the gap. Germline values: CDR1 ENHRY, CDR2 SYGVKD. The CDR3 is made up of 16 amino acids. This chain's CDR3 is CAIRGQLGSGANVLTF. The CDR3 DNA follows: TGTGCCATCAGAGGACAGCTCGGCTCTGGGGCCAACGTCCTGACTTTC.

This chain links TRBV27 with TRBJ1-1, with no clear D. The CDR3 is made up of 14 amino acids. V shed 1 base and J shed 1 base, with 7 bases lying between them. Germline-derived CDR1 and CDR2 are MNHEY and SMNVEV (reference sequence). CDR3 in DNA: TGTGCCAGCAGTTTATATTCCAGGAACACTGAAGCTTTCTTT. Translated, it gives CASSLYSRNTEAFF.

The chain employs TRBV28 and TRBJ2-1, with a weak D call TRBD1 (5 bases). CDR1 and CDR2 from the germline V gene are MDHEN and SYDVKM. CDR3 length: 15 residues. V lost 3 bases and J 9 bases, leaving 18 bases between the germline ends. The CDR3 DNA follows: TGTGCCAGCAGTTTGGGGCAGGGAATGGCTGGTGAGCAGTTCTTC. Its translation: CASSLGQGMAGEQFF.

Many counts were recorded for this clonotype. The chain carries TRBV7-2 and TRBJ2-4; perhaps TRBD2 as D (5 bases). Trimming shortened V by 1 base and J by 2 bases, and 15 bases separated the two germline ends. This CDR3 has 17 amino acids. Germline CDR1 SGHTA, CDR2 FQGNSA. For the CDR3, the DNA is TGTGCCAGCAGCTTAGAAGCGGTAGTTGGGTCCAAAAACATTCAGTACTTC. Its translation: CASSLEAVVGSKNIQYF.

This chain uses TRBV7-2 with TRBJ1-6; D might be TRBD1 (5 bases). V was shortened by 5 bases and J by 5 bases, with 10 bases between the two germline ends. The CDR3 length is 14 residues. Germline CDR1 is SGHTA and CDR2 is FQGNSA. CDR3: CASSQGSDNSPLHF. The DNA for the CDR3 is TGTGCCAGCAGCCAGGGATCCGATAATTCACCCCTCCACTTT.

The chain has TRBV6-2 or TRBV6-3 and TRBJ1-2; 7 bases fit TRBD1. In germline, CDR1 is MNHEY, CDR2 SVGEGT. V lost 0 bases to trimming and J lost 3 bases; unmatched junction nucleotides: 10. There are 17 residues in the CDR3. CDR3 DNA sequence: TGTGCCAGCAGTTACTCGCCTACACTGGACAGGTACTATGGCTACACCTTC. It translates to CASSYSPTLDRYYGYTF.

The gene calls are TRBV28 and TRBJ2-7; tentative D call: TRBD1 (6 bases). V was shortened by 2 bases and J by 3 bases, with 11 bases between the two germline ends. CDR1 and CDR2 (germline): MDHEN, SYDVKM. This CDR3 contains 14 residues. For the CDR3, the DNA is TGTGCCAGCAGTTTAGCAGGGGAGTTCTACGAGCAGTACTTC. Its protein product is CASSLAGEFYEQYF.

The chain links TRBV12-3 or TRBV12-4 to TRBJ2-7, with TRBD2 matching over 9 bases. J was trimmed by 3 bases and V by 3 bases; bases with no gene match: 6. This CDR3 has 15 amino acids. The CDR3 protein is CASSFLASGNYEQYF. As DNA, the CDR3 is TGTGCCAGCAGTTTTTTGGCTAGCGGGAACTACGAGCAGTACTTC.

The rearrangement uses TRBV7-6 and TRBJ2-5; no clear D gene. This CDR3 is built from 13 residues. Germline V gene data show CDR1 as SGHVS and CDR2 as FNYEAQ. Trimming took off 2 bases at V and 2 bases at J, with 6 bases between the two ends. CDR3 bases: TGTGCCAGCAGCTTACGTGTTCAAGAGACCCAGTACTTC. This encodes CASSLRVQETQYF.

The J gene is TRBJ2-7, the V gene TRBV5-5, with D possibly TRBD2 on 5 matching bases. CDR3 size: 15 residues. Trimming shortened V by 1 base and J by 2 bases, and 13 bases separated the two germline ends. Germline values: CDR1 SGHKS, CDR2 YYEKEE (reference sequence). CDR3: CASSLFAGLAYEQYF. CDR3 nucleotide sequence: TGTGCCAGCAGCTTGTTTGCCGGACTGGCCTACGAGCAGTACTTC.

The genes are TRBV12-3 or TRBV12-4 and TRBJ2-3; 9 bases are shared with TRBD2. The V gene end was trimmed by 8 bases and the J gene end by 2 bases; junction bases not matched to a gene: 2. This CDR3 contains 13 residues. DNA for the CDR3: TGTGCCAGCCTAGCGGGGAACACAGATACGCAGTATTTT. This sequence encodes CASLAGNTDTQYF.

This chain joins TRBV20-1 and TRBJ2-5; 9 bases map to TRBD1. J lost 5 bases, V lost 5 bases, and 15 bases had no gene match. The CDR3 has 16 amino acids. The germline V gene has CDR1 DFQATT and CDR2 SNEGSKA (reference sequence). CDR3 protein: CSALPGQGSLPETQYF. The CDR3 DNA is TGCAGTGCTTTGCCGGGACAGGGTTCCCTACCGGAGACCCAGTACTTC.

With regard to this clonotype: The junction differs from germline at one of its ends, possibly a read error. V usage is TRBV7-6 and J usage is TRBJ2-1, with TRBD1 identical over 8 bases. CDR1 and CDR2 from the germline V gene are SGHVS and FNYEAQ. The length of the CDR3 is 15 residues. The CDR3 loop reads CASSLDGQGDNEQFF. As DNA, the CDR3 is TGTGCTAGCAGCTTAGACGGACAGGGAGACAATGAGCAGTTCTTC.